The clone carrying this T cell receptor (beta chain) was seen at least ten times. The antigen is undetermined. The authors amplified TCR beta CDR3 regions from RNA transcripts. Second-round multiplex PCR came after a first-round RT-PCR that employed HTBI primers. TCRdb called the multiplex PCR reads again in MiXCR, with one record for every CDR3 protein. Among hundreds of thousands of distinct CDR3 sequences listed, about 24% were seen once. This entry belongs to a study of Graves' ophthalmopathy and Graves' hyperthyroidism. Ophthalmopathy not arising within 18 months of follow-up defined hyperthyroidism as stable. Pregnant or lactating patients and those with other autoimmune diseases or uncontrolled infections were excluded. Someone took the PBMCs out of approximately 9 ml of fresh peripheral blood. Study results and caveats: Blood shared most expanded thyroid clonotypes above 0.001 frequency.

Sequenced: peripheral blood. The sequence was obtained from a woman aged 18-29 years with stable Graves' hyperthyroidism. Some clones in this sample may be carry-over from other donors' samples.

CDR3 sequence reads: CASGDDYYEQYF. The CDR3 region has the DNA TGTGCCAGTGGGGACGATTACTACGAGCAGTACTTC. V and J are TRBV2 and TRBJ2-7; D assignment may be TRBD1 or TRBD2 (5 bases each). CDR3 length: 12 residues. V was shortened by 9 bases and J by 3 bases, with 12 bases between the two germline ends. From germline, CDR1 is SNHLY and CDR2 FYNNEI. Full variable domain (outside the CDR3, taken from reference TRBV2 and TRBJ2-7): EPEVTQTPSHQVTQMGQEVILRCVPISNHLYFYWYRQILGQKVEFLVSFYNNEISEKSEIFDDQFSVERPDGSNFTLKIRSTKLEDSAMYFCASGDDYYEQYFGPGTRLTVT.